Following are 27 T cell receptor beta chains from one sample sequenced in a study of siplizumab effects on memory and regulatory T cells. Only in-frame clones appear in the TCRdb table, and some are missing; sequencing was by immunoSEQ multiplex PCR. The profile shows over 95,000 clones, 93% of them singletons. The sample consisted of non-Treg CD4+ T cells sorted from blood. The receptors derive from a human donor in good health.

The CDR3 spells CAIGYGNYGYTF. CDR3 in DNA: TGTGCCATCGGGTATGGTAACTATGGCTACACCTTC. The chain uses TRBV10-3 and TRBJ1-2; D call uncertain. There are 12 residues in the CDR3. In germline, CDR1 is ENHRY, CDR2 SYGVKD. Trimming removed 8 bases at V and 1 base at J, with 8 bases between.

The chain is built from TRBV7-6 and TRBJ1-2; D possibly corresponds to TRBD1 (5 bases). Trimming stripped 2 bases from V and 8 bases from J, with 9 bases between. The germline V gene encodes CDR1 SGHVS and CDR2 FNYEAQ. The CDR3 extends over 12 amino acids. For the CDR3, the DNA is TGTGCCAGCAGCTTACAGGGCAAAGGCTACACCTTC. Its protein product is CASSLQGKGYTF.

A single count supports this clone. Likely a read error: the CDR3 ends without its conserved phenylalanine or tryptophan. The limits of the CDR3 on the DNA are not certain, so only TCRdb's listed CDR3 is given. This CDR3 reads CASNFRDRPYERYL. V is TRBV9 and J is TRBJ2-7. The germline V gene encodes CDR1 SGDLS and CDR2 YYNGEE. The CDR3 totals 14 residues, both ends included.

V is TRBV7-8 and J is TRBJ1-3; no reliable D call. Germline V CDR1 and CDR2: SGHVS, FQNEAQ. The CDR3 is made up of 15 amino acids. Deletions cut 0 bases from V and 0 bases from J, with 6 bases between. This CDR3 reads CASSLATDSGNTIYF. The CDR3 DNA reads as TGTGCCAGCAGCTTAGCTACAGACTCTGGAAACACCATATATTTT.

The CDR3 DNA follows: TGCAGTGCTAAACAAGAGACCCAGTACTTC. Its translation: CSAKQETQYF. The chain combines TRBV20-1 with TRBJ2-5, with no clear D. The V and J ends lost 4 bases and 2 bases respectively, with 2 bases between them. From germline, CDR1 is DFQATT and CDR2 SNEGSKA (reference sequence). The CDR3 contains 10 residues.

V usage is TRBV27 and J usage is TRBJ2-3; TRBD2 agrees at 8 bases. V lost 8 bases and J lost 4; bases outside the gene matches: 11. The germline V gene encodes CDR1 MNHEY and CDR2 SMNVEV (reference sequence). CDR3 length: 15 residues. CDR3 protein: CASGKFGGGSDTQYF. For the CDR3, the DNA is TGTGCCAGCGGAAAATTCGGGGGGGGATCAGATACGCAGTATTTT.

The J gene is TRBJ1-2, the V gene TRBV28; D gene ambiguous. The CDR3 consists of 13 residues. Trimming removed 6 bases at V and 8 bases at J, with 16 bases between. Germline CDR1 reads MDHEN; CDR2 reads SYDVKM. CDR3 coding DNA: TGTGCCAGCAGCCTTACAACCCTAGCGGGCTACACCTTC. Its protein product is CASSLTTLAGYTF.

The chain recombines TRBV19 with TRBJ2-7; tentative D call: TRBD2 (6 bases). CDR1 and CDR2 from the germline V gene are LNHDA and SQIVND (reference sequence). V lost 5 bases and J lost 0, with 11 bases in between. The CDR3 runs 14 residues. The CDR3 DNA sequence: TGTGCCAGTAGTGGGACTCTTGCCTCCTACGAGCAGTACTTC. Encoded protein: CASSGTLASYEQYF.

The chain links TRBV4-2 to TRBJ2-5; TRBD2 matches at 8 bases. This CDR3 region has 16 residues. The ends lost 0 bases at V and 5 bases at J; junction bases unmatched: 8. From germline, CDR1 is LGHNA and CDR2 YNFKEQ. The chain's CDR3 is CASSQDWAGGSETQYF. As DNA, the CDR3 is TGTGCCAGCAGCCAAGATTGGGCGGGGGGCTCGGAGACCCAGTACTTC.

The V call is TRBV19, the J call TRBJ2-7, with D perhaps TRBD1 (6 bases). The length of the CDR3 is 15 residues. CDR1 is LNHDA, CDR2 SQIVND, per germline (reference sequence). V was pared by 5 bases and J by 6 bases, with 20 bases between. The CDR3 coding sequence is TGTGCCAGTAGTTCCTCCAGGGGCGGAGGAGGCGAGCAGTACTTC. Protein product: CASSSSRGGGGEQYF.

The chain recombines TRBV6-5 with TRBJ1-6; D is perhaps TRBD1 (5 bases). The V end was cut by 10 bases, the J end by 8 bases, with 15 bases between. Germline V gene data show CDR1 as MNHEY and CDR2 as SVGAGI. The CDR3 consists of 13 residues. CDR3 protein: CAIRNGGDSPLHF. The CDR3 nucleotides are TGTGCCATCCGCAACGGGGGAGATTCACCCCTCCACTTT.

The chain recombines TRBV19 with TRBJ2-5, with D tentatively TRBD2 (5 bases). CDR1 and CDR2 (germline): LNHDA, SQIVND (reference sequence). V was trimmed by 5 bases and J by 5 bases, leaving 15 bases between them. CDR3 length: 14 residues. CDR3 residues: CASSVLAVGETQYF. In DNA, the CDR3 is TGTGCCAGTAGTGTCCTAGCTGTAGGGGAGACCCAGTACTTC.

In its sample, this clone was seen once. The rearrangement joins TRBV7-3 to TRBJ2-7; the match to TRBD1 covers 7 bases. This CDR3 comprises 14 residues. Germline loops: CDR1 SGHTA, CDR2 FQGTGA. J lost 2 bases, V lost 5 bases, and 6 bases had no gene match. The CDR3 loop reads CASSQGDGPYEQYF. DNA of the CDR3: TGTGCCAGCAGCCAGGGGGACGGACCCTACGAGCAGTACTTC.

The chain combines TRBV30 with TRBJ2-3; 8 bases map to TRBD2. Germline V CDR1 and CDR2: GTSNPN, SVGIG (reference sequence). CDR3 length: 15 amino acids. V gave up 2 bases and J gave up 1 base; unmatched junction bases: 5. The CDR3 loop reads CAWSSGGRGTDTQYF. Here the CDR3 DNA reads TGTGCCTGGAGTTCGGGGGGGCGGGGCACAGATACGCAGTATTTT.

The V and J genes are TRBV14 and TRBJ2-5, with D perhaps assigned TRBD1 or TRBD2 (6 bases each). Between the trimmed V and J ends, which lost 0 bases and 5 bases, there was a span of 16 bases. Germline CDR1 SGHDN, CDR2 FVKESK. The CDR3 runs to 16 residues. CDR3 nucleotide sequence: TGTGCCAGCAGCCAAGAAAGAGGGGGGCGAGGGGAGACCCAGTACTTC. Its translation: CASSQERGGRGETQYF.

The chain couples TRBV6-5 to TRBJ1-2, with D possibly matching TRBD1 (5 bases). V was clipped by 6 bases and J by 5 bases, with 13 bases between them. Germline lookup yields CDR1 MNHEY and CDR2 SVGAGI. CDR3 length: 13 residues. For the CDR3, the DNA is TGTGCCAGCAGGGGACCCATGGGATATGGCTACACCTTC. This translates into CASRGPMGYGYTF.

The CDR3 nucleotides read TGCGCCAGCAGCTCCACATCCCAGGAGAACACCATATATTTT. It is translated as CASSSTSQENTIYF. J is TRBJ1-3 and V is TRBV5-1; D is uncertain. CDR1 is SGHRS and CDR2 is YFSETQ in the germline V gene. The CDR3 has 14 residues. Trimming took off 3 bases at V and 7 bases at J, with 14 bases between the two ends.

The chain has TRBV18 and TRBJ2-2; D perhaps matches TRBD2 (5 bases). Trimming removed 6 bases at V and 1 base at J, with 12 bases between. This CDR3 region has 15 residues. The germline V gene has CDR1 KGHSH and CDR2 LQKENI. The CDR3 sequence: CASSLGGVNTGELFF. In DNA form, the CDR3 reads TGTGCCAGCTCTCTCGGAGGAGTGAACACCGGGGAGCTGTTTTTT.

The V gene is TRBV12-5, the J gene TRBJ1-2; weak D call: TRBD1 (6 bases). CDR3 length equals 15 residues. CDR1 and CDR2 from the germline V gene are LGHNT and FRNRAP. V was shortened by 2 bases and J by 3 bases, with 13 bases between the two germline ends. The CDR3 is CASGLTSQGYYGYTF. The CDR3 nucleotides read TGTGCTAGTGGTTTGACTTCACAGGGCTACTATGGCTACACCTTC.

The chain couples TRBV9 to TRBJ1-2, with D unresolved. V lost 3 bases to trimming and J lost 2 bases, with 11 bases between them. CDR3 length: 14 residues. Germline V lookup: CDR1 SGDLS, CDR2 YYNGEE. The DNA of the CDR3 is TGTGCCAGCAGCGGACTAGGTATGAACTATGGCTACACCTTC. Translating gives CASSGLGMNYGYTF.

Notes on this clone: At one boundary the junction diverges from the germline segment, which might be a read error. V gene TRBV28 combines with J gene TRBJ1-5; the match to TRBD1 covers 12 bases. Germline V gene data show CDR1 as MDHEN and CDR2 as SYDVKM. The CDR3 runs 19 residues. The CDR3 reads CASSIRDRGPRSSDQPQHF. In nucleotides, the CDR3 is TGTGCCAGCAGTATCCGGGACAGGGGGCCGAGGAGTAGCGATCAGCCCCAGCATTTT.

The chain has TRBV20-1 and TRBJ1-2, with 7 bases that match TRBD1. The germline V gene has CDR1 DFQATT and CDR2 SNEGSKA (reference sequence). This CDR3 region has 11 residues. J gave up 7 bases and V 4 bases, and 3 bases lay outside the gene matches. The CDR3 nucleotides are TGCAGTGCTAAACAGGGGCCTGGCTACACCTTC. It encodes CSAKQGPGYTF.

A single count supports this clone. The V and J genes are TRBV6-1 and TRBJ1-2, with 7 nucleotides matching TRBD1. After removal of 6 bases from V and 4 bases from J, the junction contained 5 bases not matched to a gene. There are 13 residues in the CDR3. CDR1 is MNHNS and CDR2 is SASEGT in the germline V gene. The CDR3 region is CASSLGGTYGYTF. CDR3 DNA sequence: TGTGCCAGCAGCCTAGGGGGCACCTATGGCTACACCTTC.

This chain connects TRBV10-1 to TRBJ2-5; 8 bases are shared with TRBD2. V was pared by 7 bases and J by 0 bases, with 13 bases of the junction left unmatched. This CDR3 contains 17 residues. The germline V gene has CDR1 WNHNN and CDR2 SYGVQD (reference sequence). CDR3 in DNA: TGCGCCAGCATCCTAGACCCCAGACTAGCGCACCAAGAGACCCAGTACTTC. This codes for CASILDPRLAHQETQYF.

This chain uses TRBV29-1 with TRBJ2-7, with TRBD1 as a possible D gene (6 bases). Trimming took off 7 bases at V and 2 bases at J, with 18 bases between the two ends. Germline loops: CDR1 SQVTM, CDR2 ANQGSEA. This CDR3 region has 14 residues. CDR3 region: CSAVGDTATYEQYF. In DNA form, the CDR3 reads TGCAGCGCGGTAGGGGACACCGCAACCTACGAGCAGTACTTC.

V and J are TRBV11-2 and TRBJ2-3; D may be TRBD1 or TRBD2 (6 bases each). There are 13 residues in the CDR3. The germline gives CDR1 SGHAT, CDR2 FQNNGV. Trimming took off 11 bases at V and 4 bases at J, with 16 bases between the two ends. CDR3 sequence: CAVRRGAADTQYF. In DNA form, the CDR3 reads TGTGCCGTCCGGAGGGGGGCCGCAGATACGCAGTATTTT. The whole variable domain, filled in from reference TRBV11-2 and TRBJ2-3, reads EAGVAQSPRYKIIEKRQSVAFWCNPISGHATLYWYQQILGQGPKLLIQFQNNGVVDDSQLPKDRFSAERLKGVDSTLKIQPAKLEDSAVYLCAVRRGAADTQYFGPGTRLTVL.

The chain recombines TRBV6-1 with TRBJ2-7; tentatively, D is TRBD1 (5 bases). CDR1 is MNHNS and CDR2 is SASEGT in the germline V gene. The CDR3 loop spans 15 amino acids. The V and J ends lost 6 bases and 2 bases respectively, with 17 bases between them. CDR3 coding DNA: TGTGCCAGCAGCCTCGGCCTGACAGCAGCCTACGAGCAGTACTTC. Amino acid sequence: CASSLGLTAAYEQYF.